This TCR beta chain was obtained from a study of blood T cell repertoires in COVID-19 (dated by TCRdb to the early 2020s). Looking at the study overall: Samples covering the acute and convalescent phases of COVID-19 were provided by collaborators in the United States, Italy and Spain. The prospective study material was composed of cDNA or gDNA derived from T cells, B-cell-depleted T cells, or PBMCs. Subjects who had been exposed to COVID-19, were actively infected with it, or had recovered from it provided the deeply sampled blood TCRbeta repertoires that made up the dataset. The repertoires were released in a freely available public database meant as a resource for research on the immune response to SARS-CoV-2. Samples came from the ongoing ImmuneRACE study (first 160 participants) plus 1,254 subjects from 6 global collaborators. The sample metadata nearly always contained a de-identified subject ID, COVID-19 status, age in years and sex. HLA class I and class II types, where available, came from metadata supplied by the sample provider rather than from assay-based typing. What the authors observed across the whole study: Clinical and demographic metadata were provided uncurated, with the amount varying by source and participant.

TCRbeta CDR3 regions were amplified from genomic DNA using the immunoSEQ Assay, a bias-controlled multiplex PCR. As for the original processing: The number of nucleated cells in each sample was estimated by amplification of reference gene primers within the assay. To quantify the absolute abundance of each unique TCRbeta CDR3 rearrangement, sequence reads were collapsed and filtered. Productive Simpson clonality was computed per sample as the square root of Simpson's diversity index over productive rearrangements. TCRdb provides this immuneACCESS table in a form limited to in-frame rearrangements. Some clones are lacking; in checked studies, under half of them reflect an unresolved V gene, and why the rest are absent is not known. The V and J calls and clone size come from that table; D and trimming were worked out from the DNA. Here the sample has about 190,000 clones; 84% occur a single time. 3% to 3.5% of the sample is taken by the ten largest.

As for this clone: No antigen is known for it. No qualities accompany the bases; no much larger clone lies one base away.

Participants in the prospective study were aged 18 to 89 years, lived in 24 United States geographic areas, and enrolled through a virtual design. To assign participants to cohorts, the prospective study relied on clinical history that participants themselves reported in a screening survey and a study questionnaire. Exposed participants had been in contact, within 2 weeks of entering the study, with a person who had a PCR-confirmed or clinician-diagnosed case of COVID-19. In the prospective study, mobile phlebotomists collected whole blood, serum and a nasopharyngeal or oropharyngeal swab from each participant. Participants in the prospective study had the option to provide additional blood draws and questionnaires over a roughly 2-month period. Blood samples from the prospective study were shipped frozen or at room temperature prior to DNA extraction. This TCR derives from a woman aged 30 to 39 who had been exposed to COVID-19. The specimen sequenced was PBMCs or T cells enriched from blood (not recorded which).

The DNA is TGTGCCAGCAGCCTATCGGGACAGGGGGCCGGAGGCTACACCTTC. Its protein product is CASSLSGQGAGGYTF. Recombination joined TRBV7-2 with TRBJ1-2; 12 central bases correspond to TRBD1. Relative to germline, V is missing 5 bases and J is missing 8 bases, with 9 bases of the junction outside any gene match. The germline V gene encodes CDR1 SGHTA and CDR2 FQGNSA. The CDR3 sequence holds 15 residues, the cysteine and phenylalanine included. The retained sequence is limited to the CDR3, 45 bases, with the frame set at the first base.